These 8 T cell receptor beta chains came from one sample sequenced in a study of cytomegalovirus exposure and HLA in healthy donors. The PCR had 60 Vbeta and 13 Jbeta primers. TCRdb's copy holds only in-frame clones and misses some; the assay was immunoSEQ multiplex PCR. The table has 210,000 or so clones, over 80% seen once; the top ten hold 1.3%. Sequenced: PBMCs. The receptors were gathered from a man aged 25 to 40 in good health and CMV-seronegative.

This clone has more than one count but fewer than ten. The CDR3 region is CASSPGQGAPNSPLHF. The DNA for the CDR3 is TGCGCCAGCAGCCCTGGACAGGGGGCTCCCAATTCACCCCTCCACTTT. The V and J genes are TRBV5-1 and TRBJ1-6; 11 bases fit TRBD1. Trimming took 4 bases from V and 7 from J; bases not matched to a gene: 7. There are 16 residues in the CDR3. The germline V gene has CDR1 SGHRS and CDR2 YFSETQ. Drawing the rest from reference TRBV5-1 and TRBJ1-6, the complete variable domain is KAGVTQTPRYLIKTRGQQVTLSCSPISGHRSVSWYQQTPGQGLQFLFEYFSETQRNKGNFPGRFSGRQFSNSRSEMNVSTLELGDSALYLCASSPGQGAPNSPLHFGNGTRLTVT.

The rearrangement uses TRBV18 and TRBJ2-5; D perhaps matches TRBD2 (6 bases). Germline V gives CDR1 KGHSH, CDR2 LQKENI. Trimming pared 5 bases from V and 3 bases from J, leaving 10 bases between. The CDR3 sequence is 13 residues long. The CDR3 nucleotides are TGTGCCAGCTCAACCGGGAGTGAAGAGACCCAGTACTTC. Translating it yields CASSTGSEETQYF.

V usage is TRBV7-9 and J usage is TRBJ2-6; D possibly corresponds to TRBD2 (6 bases). In germline, CDR1 is SEHNR, CDR2 FQNEAQ (reference sequence). V shed 1 base and J shed 4 bases, with 11 bases lying between them. CDR3 length equals 16 residues. The CDR3 nucleotides are TGTGCCAGCAGCTTAGTGGGGGAGGCCGGGGCCAACGTCCTGACTTTC. It specifies CASSLVGEAGANVLTF.

This chain joins TRBV7-9 and TRBJ2-7; 10 bases agree with TRBD2. The germline V gene has CDR1 SEHNR and CDR2 FQNEAQ (reference sequence). The CDR3 sequence is 15 residues long. V lost 7 bases and J lost 2; bases outside the gene matches: 8. The CDR3 sequence: CASTGGLAGAYEQYF. DNA for the CDR3: TGTGCCAGCACCGGAGGCCTAGCGGGGGCCTACGAGCAGTACTTC.

V gene TRBV25-1 combines with J gene TRBJ2-4; the match to TRBD1 covers 12 bases. The germline gives CDR1 MGHDK, CDR2 SYGVNS. The ends lost 7 bases at V and 7 bases at J; junction bases unmatched: 2. The CDR3 is made up of 13 amino acids. The CDR3 DNA reads TGTGCCAGCAAAGGGACAGGGGGCAACATTCAGTACTTC. Protein product: CASKGTGGNIQYF. Combining the CDR3 with reference TRBV25-1 and TRBJ2-4 gives the whole variable domain EADIYQTPRYLVIGTGKKITLECSQTMGHDKMYWYQQDPGMELHLIHYSYGVNSTEKGDLSSESTVSRIRTEHFPLTLESARPSHTSQYLCASKGTGGNIQYFGAGTRLSVL.

V usage is TRBV21-1 and J usage is TRBJ2-1; the table's TRBD2 call for D was not verified on the DNA. TRBV21-1 is classified as a pseudogene. The CDR3 sequence is 19 residues long. CDR3 DNA sequence: TGTGCCAGCAGCAAGCATTTCCCGACTAGGACTAGCTCCTACAATGAGCAGTTCTTC. This codes for CASSKHFPTRTSSYNEQFF.

This chain uses TRBV7-6 with TRBJ2-1; 15 bases match TRBD2. V trimming: 5 bases; J trimming: 7 bases; junction bases outside the gene matches: 9. CDR1 and CDR2 (germline): SGHVS, FNYEAQ. The length of the CDR3 is 17 residues. DNA for the CDR3: TGTGCCAGCAGCCTCGGACTAGCGGGAGGGCCTGGGAATGAGCAGTTCTTC. As protein: CASSLGLAGGPGNEQFF.

The rearrangement uses TRBV7-6 and TRBJ1-1, with D hard to call. CDR3 length: 12 residues. Germline V gene sequence: CDR1 SGHVS, CDR2 FNYEAQ. Trimming removed 7 bases at V and 2 bases at J, with 8 bases between. The CDR3 sequence is CASTVINTEAFF. For the CDR3, the DNA is TGTGCCAGCACAGTAATAAACACTGAAGCTTTCTTT.